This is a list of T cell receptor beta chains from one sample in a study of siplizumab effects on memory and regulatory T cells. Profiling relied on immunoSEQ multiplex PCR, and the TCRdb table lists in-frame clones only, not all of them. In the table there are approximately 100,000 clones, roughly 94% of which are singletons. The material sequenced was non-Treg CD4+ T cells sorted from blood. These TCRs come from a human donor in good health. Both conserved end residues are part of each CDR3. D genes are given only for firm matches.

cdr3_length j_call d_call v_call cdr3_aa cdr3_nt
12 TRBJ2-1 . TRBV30 CAWGRGGDEQFF TGTGCCTGGGGGCGAGGCGGCGATGAGCAGTTCTTC
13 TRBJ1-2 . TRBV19 CASKEGDDYGYTF TGTGCCAGTAAGGAGGGGGATGACTATGGCTACACCTTC
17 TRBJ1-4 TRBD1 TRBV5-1 CASSRRDREVRNEKLFF TGCGCCAGCAGCCGCAGGGACAGGGAAGTGCGTAATGAAAAACTGTTTTTT
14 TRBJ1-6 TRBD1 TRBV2 CASRSQGGIDPLHF TGTGCCAGCAGGTCACAGGGGGGTATCGACCCCCTCCACTTT
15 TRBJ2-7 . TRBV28 CASSLLGGVTYEQYF TGTGCCAGCAGTTTACTGGGCGGGGTAACCTACGAGCAGTACTTC
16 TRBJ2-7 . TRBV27 CASSLYKMGLRMEQYF TGTGCCAGCAGTTTATATAAAATGGGACTGCGGATGGAGCAGTACTTC
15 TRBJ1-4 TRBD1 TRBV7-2 CASSSYRGPGEKLFF TGTGCCAGCAGCTCGTACAGGGGGCCTGGTGAAAAACTGTTTTTT
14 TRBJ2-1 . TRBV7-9 CASSMSGTNNEQFF TGTGCCAGCAGTATGAGCGGGACAAACAATGAGCAGTTCTTC
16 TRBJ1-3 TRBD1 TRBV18 CASSPQTGVPGNTIYF TGTGCCAGCTCACCCCAAACAGGGGTCCCTGGAAACACCATATATTTT
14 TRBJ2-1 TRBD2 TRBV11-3 CASSGTSAYNEQFF TGTGCCAGCAGCGGTACTAGCGCCTACAATGAGCAGTTCTTC
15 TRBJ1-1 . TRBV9 CASSVVGEVQGGAFF TGTGCCAGCAGCGTAGTGGGAGAAGTACAGGGAGGAGCTTTCTTT
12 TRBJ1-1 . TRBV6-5 CASSRGGTEAFF TGTGCCAGCTCCCGCGGGGGGACTGAAGCTTTCTTT
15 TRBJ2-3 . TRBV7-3 CASSLDRGTRDTQYF TGTGCCAGCAGCTTAGACCGGGGCACCAGGGATACGCAGTATTTT
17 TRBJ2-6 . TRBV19 CASRSRGLVSGANVLTF TGTGCCAGTAGAAGCCGGGGGTTGGTTTCTGGGGCCAACGTCCTGACTTTC
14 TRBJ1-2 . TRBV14 CASSQGTPNYGYTF TGTGCCAGCAGCCAAGGGACACCTAACTATGGCTACACCTTC
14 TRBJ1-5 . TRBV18 CASSPGTPNQPQHF TGTGCCAGCTCACCCGGGACACCGAATCAGCCCCAGCATTTT
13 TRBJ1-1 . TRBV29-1 CSAFQRWGTEAFF TGCAGCGCGTTTCAACGCTGGGGCACTGAAGCTTTCTTT
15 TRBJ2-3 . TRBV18 CASSLTGASTDTQYF TGTGCCAGCTCACTAACCGGAGCTAGCACAGATACGCAGTATTTT
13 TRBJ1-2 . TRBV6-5 CASSPNGIYGYTF TGTGCCAGCAGCCCAAACGGGATCTATGGCTACACCTTC
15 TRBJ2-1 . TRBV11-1 CASSPRGATYNEQFF TGTGCCAGCAGTCCTCGGGGGGCTACCTACAATGAGCAGTTCTTC
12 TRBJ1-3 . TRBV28 CASAHSGNTIYF TGTGCCAGCGCGCACTCTGGAAACACCATATATTTT
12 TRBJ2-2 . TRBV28 CASGNILEELFF TGTGCCAGCGGAAACATCTTGGAGGAGCTGTTTTTT